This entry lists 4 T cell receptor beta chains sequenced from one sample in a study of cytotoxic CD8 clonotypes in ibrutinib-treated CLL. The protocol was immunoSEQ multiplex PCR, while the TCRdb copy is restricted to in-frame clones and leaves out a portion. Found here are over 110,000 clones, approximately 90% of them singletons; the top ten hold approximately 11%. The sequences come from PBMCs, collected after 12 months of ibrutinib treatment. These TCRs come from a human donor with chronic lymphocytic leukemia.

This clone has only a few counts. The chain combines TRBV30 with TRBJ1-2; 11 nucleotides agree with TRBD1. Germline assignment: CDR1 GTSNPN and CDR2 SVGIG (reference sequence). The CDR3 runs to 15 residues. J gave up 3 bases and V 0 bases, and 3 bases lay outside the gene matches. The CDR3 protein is CAWSVGTGGHYGYTF. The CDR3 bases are TGTGCCTGGAGTGTCGGGACAGGGGGACACTATGGCTACACCTTC.

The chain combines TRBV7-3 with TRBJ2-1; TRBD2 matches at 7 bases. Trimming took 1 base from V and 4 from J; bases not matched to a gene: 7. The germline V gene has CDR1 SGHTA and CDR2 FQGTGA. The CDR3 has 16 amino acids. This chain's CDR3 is CASSLNAGAIYNEQFF. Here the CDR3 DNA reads TGTGCCAGCAGCTTAAATGCGGGAGCGATATACAATGAGCAGTTCTTC.

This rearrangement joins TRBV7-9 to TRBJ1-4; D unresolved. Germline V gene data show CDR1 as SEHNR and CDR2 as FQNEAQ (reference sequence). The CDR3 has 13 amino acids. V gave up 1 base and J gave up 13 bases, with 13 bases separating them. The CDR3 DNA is TGTGCCAGCAGCTTAGACGGAGGAGATGGACTGTTTTTT. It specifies CASSLDGGDGLFF.

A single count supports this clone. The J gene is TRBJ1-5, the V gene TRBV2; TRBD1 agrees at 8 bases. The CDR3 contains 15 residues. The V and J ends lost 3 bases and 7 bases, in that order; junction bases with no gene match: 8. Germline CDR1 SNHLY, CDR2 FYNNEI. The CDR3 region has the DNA TGTGCCAGCAGTGACGTAGACAGGGGTGGACAGCCCCAGCATTTT. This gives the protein CASSDVDRGGQPQHF.